The 26 T cell receptor beta chains presented below share a single source sample, sequenced in a study of T cell responses to AZD1222 COVID-19 vaccine. Method: immunoSEQ multiplex PCR; TCRdb's copy keeps in-frame clones and lacks some. In the table there are roughly 150,000 clones, roughly nine tenths of which are singletons. This material consisted of peripheral blood, taken on day 0 of AZD1222 vaccination. These receptor sequences come from an adult in good health.

The rearrangement links TRBV6-4 to TRBJ2-7; a weak D match, TRBD1 (6 bases). Trimming removed 4 bases at V and 7 bases at J, with 14 bases between. CDR1 MRHNA and CDR2 SNTAGT come from the germline V gene. This CDR3 is built from 13 residues. DNA of the CDR3: TGTGCCAGCAGTGCCCTCCAGGGGAGAGAGCAGTACTTC. It encodes CASSALQGREQYF.

To note about this clone: The same CDR3 also results from other DNA sequences found in this sample. CDR3 DNA sequence: TGTGCCAGCAGCACCTCTGGGGCCAACGTCCTGACTTTC. This translates into CASSTSGANVLTF. The chain employs TRBV12-3 or TRBV12-4 and TRBJ2-6; D unresolved. The length of the CDR3 is 13 residues. V dropped 6 bases and J dropped 0 bases, with 3 bases sitting between them.

This clone was found many times. This chain connects TRBV15 to TRBJ2-1; a possible D gene is TRBD2 (6 bases). CDR1 and CDR2 (germline): LNHNV, YYDKDF (reference sequence). The CDR3 runs to 15 residues. V lost 0 bases, J lost 7 bases, and 13 bases lay in between. For the CDR3, the DNA is TGTGCCACCAGCAGAGATACCAGCGGAGGGAATGAGCAGTTCTTC. Amino acid sequence: CATSRDTSGGNEQFF.

The rearrangement links TRBV5-1 to TRBJ2-7; D may be TRBD2 (6 bases). Trimming shortened V by 4 bases and J by 4 bases, and 12 bases separated the two germline ends. This CDR3 is 13 amino acids long. The germline CDR1 and CDR2 sequences are SGHRS and YFSETQ. CDR3 loop: CASSRAGLYEQYF. The CDR3 DNA follows: TGCGCCAGCAGCCGGGCGGGGTTGTACGAGCAGTACTTC.

CDR3 sequence reads: CASSEGNRVSSYEQYF. The CDR3 DNA is TGTGCCAGCAGTGAAGGTAACAGGGTCAGCTCCTACGAGCAGTACTTC. This sequence joins TRBV25-1 and TRBJ2-7, with D tentatively TRBD1 (6 bases). With 2 bases removed from V and 0 bases from J, the gap between germline ends came to 14 bases. CDR3 length: 16 residues. Germline V gives CDR1 MGHDK, CDR2 SYGVNS.

Written as DNA, the CDR3 is TGCAGCGCTAAAGGACAGGGCAATCAGCCCCAGCATTTT. As protein: CSAKGQGNQPQHF. The chain carries TRBV29-1 and TRBJ1-5; 7 bases map to TRBD1. J gave up 2 bases and V 7 bases, and 5 bases lay outside the gene matches. CDR1 SQVTM and CDR2 ANQGSEA come from the germline V gene. The CDR3 is 13 amino acids.

The rearrangement joins TRBV10-3 to TRBJ2-1; TRBD2 aligns across 11 bases. Looked up from germline, CDR1 is ENHRY and CDR2 is SYGVKD. This CDR3 comprises 21 residues. Trimming cost V 3 bases and J 1 base; bases outside gene matches: 17. CDR3 in amino acids: CAISEGRWAGLAGGSYNEQFF. The CDR3 DNA reads as TGTGCCATCAGTGAAGGCCGTTGGGCAGGATTAGCGGGAGGGTCCTACAATGAGCAGTTCTTC.

J is TRBJ2-2 and V is TRBV27, with D possibly being TRBD2 (5 bases). Germline loops: CDR1 MNHEY, CDR2 SMNVEV (reference sequence). The CDR3 covers 14 residues. Trimming pared 5 bases from V and 4 bases from J, leaving 11 bases between. CDR3 residues: CASSGREGTGELFF. CDR3 DNA sequence: TGTGCCAGCAGTGGGCGTGAGGGCACCGGGGAGCTGTTTTTT.

V is TRBV9 and J is TRBJ2-2, with TRBD2 matching 14 bases. The CDR3 sequence is 16 residues long. CDR1 is SGDLS and CDR2 is YYNGEE in the germline V gene. V shed 4 bases and J 5 bases; nucleotides not matched to a gene: 4. The CDR3 nucleotides are TGTGCCAGCAGCATCGGGACTAGCGGGAGTACCGGGGAGCTGTTTTTT. Translation: CASSIGTSGSTGELFF.

The chain employs TRBV5-1 and TRBJ2-4; D may be TRBD2 (6 bases). The CDR3 is 14 amino acids. Germline values: CDR1 SGHRS, CDR2 YFSETQ. The V and J ends lost 4 bases and 0 bases respectively, with 8 bases between them. CDR3 nucleotide sequence: TGCGCCAGCAGCGGGGGACTAGCCAAAAACATTCAGTACTTC. Translation gives CASSGGLAKNIQYF.

The chain joins TRBV27 to TRBJ2-2, with D perhaps matching TRBD2 (6 bases). This CDR3 region has 16 residues. The germline CDR1 and CDR2 sequences are MNHEY and SMNVEV (reference sequence). The germline V and J ends were trimmed by 6 bases and 0 bases, with 14 bases remaining between them. CDR3 bases: TGTGCCAGCAGCCATATGGGGGGTCCGAACACCGGGGAGCTGTTTTTT. It translates to CASSHMGGPNTGELFF.

This clone is a singleton in its sample. The genes are TRBV28 and TRBJ2-2; 10 nucleotides align to TRBD2. The CDR3 sequence is 20 residues long. V shed 2 bases and J 3 bases; nucleotides not matched to a gene: 15. CDR1 MDHEN and CDR2 SYDVKM come from the germline V gene. The CDR3 loop is CASSLGWLAGAASDTGELFF. The CDR3 bases are TGTGCCAGCAGTTTAGGGTGGCTAGCGGGAGCTGCATCCGACACCGGGGAGCTGTTTTTT.

The chain couples TRBV20-1 to TRBJ2-5; the match to TRBD1 covers 8 bases. The CDR3 covers 11 residues. The germline CDR1 and CDR2 sequences are DFQATT and SNEGSKA (reference sequence). The J segment lost 2 bases and the V segment lost 7 bases, leaving 0 bases of the junction unmatched. CDR3 nucleotides: TGCAGTGGGGACAGGCAAGAGACCCAGTACTTC. The encoded protein is CSGDRQETQYF.

This clone showed up just once. The V gene is TRBV10-2, the J gene TRBJ2-3, with 10 bases matching TRBD2. Germline trimming cut 6 bases from V and 3 bases from J; bases unmatched to any gene: 9. Germline CDR1 WSHSY, CDR2 SAAADI. The CDR3 is 16 residues long. The CDR3 protein is CASRLSTSGTTDTQYF. Written as DNA, the CDR3 is TGCGCCAGCAGACTCTCTACTAGCGGGACGACAGATACGCAGTATTTT.

The CDR3 reads CASSSRTSGRASNYNEQFF. CDR3 nucleotides: TGTGCCAGCAGCTCCCGGACTAGCGGGAGGGCTTCTAACTACAATGAGCAGTTCTTC. This chain links TRBV7-2 with TRBJ2-1, with 15 positions matching TRBD2. The trim removed 4 bases at V and 3 bases at J, leaving 10 bases unmatched. Per germline, CDR1 SGHTA and CDR2 FQGNSA. The CDR3 is made up of 19 amino acids. The whole variable domain, remainder taken from reference TRBV7-2 and TRBJ2-1, is GAGVSQSPSNKVTEKGKDVELRCDPISGHTALYWYRQSLGQGLEFLIYFQGNSAPDKSGLPSDRFSAERTGGSVSTLTIQRTQQEDSAVYLCASSSRTSGRASNYNEQFFGPGTRLTVL.

This clone was seen only once. V gene TRBV19 combines with J gene TRBJ2-7; possible D gene TRBD1, 6 bases. The V end was cut by 1 base, the J end by 0 bases, with 13 bases between. Per the germline V gene, CDR1 is LNHDA and CDR2 is SQIVND (reference sequence). The CDR3 runs 16 residues. Here the CDR3 DNA reads TGTGCCAGTAGTATAGTCCAGGGGTCGAGCTCCTACGAGCAGTACTTC. It specifies CASSIVQGSSSYEQYF.

This clone was seen a single time. CDR3: CASGLERGQGYEQYF. The CDR3 nucleotides are TGTGCCAGCGGCCTAGAACGGGGACAGGGTTACGAGCAGTACTTC. The chain carries TRBV6-5 and TRBJ2-7, with 9 bases matching TRBD1. The V gene end was trimmed by 8 bases and the J gene end by 4 bases; junction bases not matched to a gene: 12. The germline V gene encodes CDR1 MNHEY and CDR2 SVGAGI. The CDR3 sequence is 15 residues long.

The rearrangement links TRBV6-5 to TRBJ2-7; a weak D match, TRBD1 (6 bases). Germline values: CDR1 MNHEY, CDR2 SVGAGI. Trimming stripped 7 bases from V and 3 bases from J, with 7 bases between. The length of the CDR3 is 11 residues. The CDR3 reads CASMDSYEQYF. Written as DNA, the CDR3 is TGTGCCAGCATGGACAGCTACGAGCAGTACTTC.

The J gene is TRBJ2-3, the V gene TRBV28; the D is unclear. Trimming removed 3 bases at V and 7 bases at J, with 2 bases between. Germline V gene data show CDR1 as MDHEN and CDR2 as SYDVKM. The CDR3 totals 10 residues. For the CDR3, the DNA is TGTGCCAGCAGTTTTAATACGCAGTATTTT. Translation gives CASSFNTQYF.

The rearrangement uses TRBV9 and TRBJ2-1, with a tentative D call TRBD2 (6 bases). CDR1 and CDR2 from the germline V gene are SGDLS and YYNGEE. V lost 4 bases and J lost 6, with 17 bases in between. This CDR3 comprises 15 residues. The CDR3, as DNA: TGTGCCAGCAGCCCCGGGGGTGGCGCTTCCAATGAGCAGTTCTTC. Protein sequence: CASSPGGGASNEQFF.

This chain uses TRBV28 with TRBJ1-3; 11 nucleotides align to TRBD1. Germline trimming cut 6 bases from V and 2 bases from J; bases unmatched to any gene: 0. The CDR3 consists of 14 residues. The germline CDR1 and CDR2 sequences are MDHEN and SYDVKM. CDR3 in DNA: TGTGCCAGCAGGGGACAGGGGGCTGGAAACACCATATATTTT. Encoded protein: CASRGQGAGNTIYF.

V gene TRBV15 combines with J gene TRBJ2-7; D is unclear. Germline-derived CDR1 and CDR2 are LNHNV and YYDKDF (reference sequence). The CDR3 length is 12 residues. Trimming stripped 4 bases from V and 1 base from J, with 5 bases between. The CDR3 protein is CATSTQSYEQYF. DNA for the CDR3: TGTGCCACCAGCACTCAGTCCTACGAGCAGTACTTC.

The chain has TRBV2 and TRBJ1-2, with 9 bases fitting TRBD1. J was trimmed by 3 bases and V by 9 bases; bases with no gene match: 8. The CDR3 spans 14 residues. Germline lookup yields CDR1 SNHLY and CDR2 FYNNEI. The CDR3 loop reads CASNNRDRDYGYTF. The CDR3 coding sequence is TGTGCCAGTAATAACAGGGACAGGGACTATGGCTACACCTTC.

The chain joins TRBV6-5 to TRBJ2-4; D might be TRBD1 or TRBD2, each matching 5 bases. Germline loops: CDR1 MNHEY, CDR2 SVGAGI. The CDR3 loop spans 14 amino acids. Trimming removed 8 bases at V and 16 bases at J, with 27 bases between. The CDR3 region is CASRHPQPGQLTYF. Here the CDR3 DNA reads TGTGCCAGCCGCCACCCTCAACCGGGGCAGTTAACTTACTTC.

This chain joins TRBV24-1 and TRBJ2-5, with TRBD2 matching 9 bases. CDR3 length: 15 amino acids. V trimming: 3 bases; J trimming: 2 bases; junction bases outside the gene matches: 3. Germline CDR1 and CDR2: KGHDR and SFDVKD. DNA for the CDR3: TGTGCCACCAGTGATGCGGCGGGAGGGCAAGAGACCCAGTACTTC. Amino acids: CATSDAAGGQETQYF.

In this sample, this clone turned up a few times. The V gene is TRBV24-1, the J gene TRBJ2-1, with 7 bases fitting TRBD2. V lost 9 bases and J lost 4; bases outside the gene matches: 14. Germline-derived CDR1 and CDR2 are KGHDR and SFDVKD. This CDR3 is 16 amino acids long. The chain's CDR3 is CATPRFGGRAYNEQFF. DNA of the CDR3: TGTGCCACCCCTCGTTTTGGCGGGAGAGCATACAATGAGCAGTTCTTC.